The 2 T cell receptor beta chains below all came from one sample that was sequenced in a study of tumor-infiltrating lymphocytes in primary liver carcinoma. The study extracted blood RNA from unsorted whole blood and also extracted germline DNA. The authors made TCR beta cDNA from around 500 ng total RNA with a constant-region primer. Three rounds of nested multiplex PCR with slightly modified ARM-PCR produced TCR beta libraries. PCR rounds one and two used TRBV1-TRBV30 forward primers with a C-beta reverse primer for 10 cycles each. TCRdb analysed the multiplex PCR reads with MiXCR anew, one entry per CDR3 protein. This table holds around 330,000 distinct CDR3 sequences, more than 55% found once. Sample: peripheral blood. These receptors all stem from a man aged 35 to 55 with primary liver carcinoma and hepatitis B virus infection.

With respect to this clonotype: A much larger clonotype is one base distant, so this may be a read error. The genes are TRBV6-6 and TRBJ2-7, with unresolved D. CDR3 length equals 11 residues. Germline values: CDR1 MNHNY, CDR2 SVGAGI (reference sequence). In DNA form, the CDR3 reads TGTGTCAGCAGTTCCCCTCTCGAGCAGTACTTC. This translates into CVSSSPLEQYF.

This clonotype was seen only a few times. V and J are TRBV5-1 and TRBJ1-2, with D possibly TRBD1 on 6 matching bases. The CDR3 covers 14 residues. V was clipped by 6 bases and J by 5 bases, with 17 bases between them. Per germline, CDR1 SGHRS and CDR2 YFSETQ. This chain's CDR3 is CASKAGGEGYGYTF. The CDR3 bases are TGCGCCAGCAAAGCGGGGGGCGAGGGATATGGCTACACCTTC. Complete variable domain (other parts from reference TRBV5-1 and TRBJ1-2): KAGVTQTPRYLIKTRGQQVTLSCSPISGHRSVSWYQQTPGQGLQFLFEYFSETQRNKGNFPGRFSGRQFSNSRSEMNVSTLELGDSALYLCASKAGGEGYGYTFGSGTRLTVV.